The clone carrying this T cell receptor beta chain showed up just a few times. CDR1 is MDHEN and CDR2 is SYDVKM in the germline V gene. V shed 6 bases and J shed 7 bases, with 10 bases lying between them. The CDR3 consists of 12 residues. This sample's time point: pretreatment peripheral blood. These data originate in a study of PD-L1 blockade in urothelial cancer. Study background: About 90% of the 29 patients were males with bladder-origin urothelial cancer. T cell content in blood samples showed a median of about 140,000.

Only in-frame clones appear in the TCRdb table, and some are missing; sequencing was by immunoSEQ multiplex PCR. In the table there are 50,000 or so clones, around 72% of which are singletons. The receptor was isolated from a man between 65 and 85 years old with urothelial cancer. Sample: PBMCs, taken around atezolizumab (anti-PD-L1) treatment. This chain joins TRBV28 and TRBJ1-5; D may be TRBD1 (6 bases). This CDR3 is CASRTGKQPQHF. The CDR3 DNA reads as TGTGCCAGCAGAACAGGGAAACAGCCCCAGCATTTT.